This entry lists 5 T cell receptor beta chains sequenced from one sample in a study of blood T cell repertoires in COVID-19. Some clones are missing from TCRdb's copy, which holds only in-frame ones; the method was immunoSEQ multiplex PCR. The sample has approximately 170,000 clones; 80% to 85% are singletons. The sample comprised peripheral blood. The receptors stem from a woman between 70 and 85 years old with COVID-19, enrolled during active disease.

This clone showed up just a few times. V usage is TRBV28 and J usage is TRBJ2-2; 13 positions match TRBD2. V trimming: 4 bases; J trimming: 5 bases; junction bases outside the gene matches: 13. The CDR3 loop spans 19 amino acids. The V gene's germline CDR1 is MDHEN and CDR2 SYDVKM. The CDR3 DNA follows: TGTGCCAGCAGTTCCTCGGGACTAGCGGGAATAACGGGAACCGGGGAGCTGTTTTTT. It yields the protein CASSSSGLAGITGTGELFF.

This chain's CDR3 is CASSLGQGSQPQHF. CDR3 DNA sequence: TGCGCCAGCAGCCTTGGACAGGGGAGTCAGCCCCAGCATTTT. This sequence joins TRBV4-3 and TRBJ1-5; the match to TRBD1 covers 9 bases. The J segment lost 6 bases and the V segment lost 4 bases, leaving 4 bases of the junction unmatched. This CDR3 comprises 14 residues. Per germline, CDR1 LGHNA and CDR2 YSLEER.

V usage is TRBV25-1 and J usage is TRBJ2-7, with 9 bases matching TRBD1. This CDR3 comprises 16 residues. Germline-derived CDR1 and CDR2 are MGHDK and SYGVNS. With V trimmed by 0 bases and J by 5 bases, 8 bases remained unmatched. The CDR3 region has the DNA TGTGCCAGCAGTGAATACGGGACAGGGAACTTGGACGAGCAGTACTTC. Residues: CASSEYGTGNLDEQYF.

This clone was observed once. This chain links TRBV6-6 with TRBJ2-7; 14 positions match TRBD2. The CDR3 runs to 14 residues. Trimming took 7 bases from V and 4 from J; bases not matched to a gene: 3. The V gene's germline CDR1 is MNHNY and CDR2 SVGAGI (reference sequence). The CDR3 sequence: CASTRLAGGYEQYF. DNA for the CDR3: TGTGCCAGCACCCGACTAGCGGGAGGGTACGAGCAGTACTTC.

V usage is TRBV21-1 and J usage is TRBJ2-3; TRBD2 was called by the table and not checked on the DNA. TRBV21-1 is designated a pseudogene. The CDR3 spans 14 residues. CDR3 protein: CARGTSGYTDTQYF. CDR3 coding DNA: TGTGCCAGAGGGACTAGCGGGTACACAGATACGCAGTATTTT.